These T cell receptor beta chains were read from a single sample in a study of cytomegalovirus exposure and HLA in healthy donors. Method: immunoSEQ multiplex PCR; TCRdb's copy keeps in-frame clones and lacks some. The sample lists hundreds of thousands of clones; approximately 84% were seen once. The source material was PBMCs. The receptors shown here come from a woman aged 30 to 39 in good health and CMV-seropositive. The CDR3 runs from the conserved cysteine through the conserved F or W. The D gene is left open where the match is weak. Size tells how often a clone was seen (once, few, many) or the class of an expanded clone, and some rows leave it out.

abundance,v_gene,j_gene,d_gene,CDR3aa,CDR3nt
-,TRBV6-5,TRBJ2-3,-,CASSYSSLGVTDTQYF,TGTGCCAGCAGTTACTCGAGCTTAGGGGTGACAGATACGCAGTATTTT
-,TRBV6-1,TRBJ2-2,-,CASSVGAFDGELFF,TGTGCCAGCAGTGTGGGCGCTTTTGACGGGGAGCTGTTTTTT
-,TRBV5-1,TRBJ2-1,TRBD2,CASSITGTSGNNEQFF,TGCGCCAGCAGCATAACCGGGACTAGCGGGAACAATGAGCAGTTCTTC
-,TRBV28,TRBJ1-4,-,CASSPQDSRNEKLFF,TGTGCCAGCAGTCCCCAGGACAGTCGTAATGAAAAACTGTTTTTT
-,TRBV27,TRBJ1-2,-,CASRAYLGPITF,TGTGCCAGCAGAGCTTACTTGGGCCCGATAACCTTC
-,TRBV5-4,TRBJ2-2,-,CASTRDFLGTGELFF,TGTGCCAGCACCCGGGACTTTCTAGGAACCGGGGAGCTGTTTTTT
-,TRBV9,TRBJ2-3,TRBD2,CASSVALPGGSRDTQYF,TGTGCCAGCAGCGTAGCCCTTCCGGGAGGATCGAGAGATACGCAGTATTTT
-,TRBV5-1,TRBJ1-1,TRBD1,CASSRQTGMNTEAFF,TGCGCCAGCAGCCGTCAGACAGGGATGAACACTGAAGCTTTCTTT
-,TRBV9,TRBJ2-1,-,CASSVDGIYNEQFF,TGTGCCAGCAGCGTAGACGGTATCTACAATGAGCAGTTCTTC
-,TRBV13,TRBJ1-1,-,CASSLVSYTEAFF,TGTGCCAGCAGCTTAGTGTCTTACACTGAAGCTTTCTTT
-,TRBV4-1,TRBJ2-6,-,CASSQEGGGLISGANVLTF,TGCGCCAGCAGCCAAGAAGGGGGAGGGCTTATCTCTGGGGCCAACGTCCTGACTTTC
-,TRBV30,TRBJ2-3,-,CAWSAAYLSRTDTQYF,TGTGCCTGGAGTGCCGCTTACCTAAGCCGGACAGATACGCAGTATTTT
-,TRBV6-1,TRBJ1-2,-,CASSGGGNYGYTF,TGTGCCAGCAGTGGAGGGGGAAACTATGGCTACACCTTC
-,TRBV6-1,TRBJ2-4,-,CAAGVAVGKNIQYF,TGTGCCGCCGGGGTAGCGGTAGGCAAAAACATTCAGTACTTC
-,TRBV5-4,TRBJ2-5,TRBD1,CASSPGQGALETQYF,TGTGCCAGCAGCCCAGGACAGGGGGCTCTTGAGACCCAGTACTTC
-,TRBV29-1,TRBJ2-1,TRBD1,CSATDRGLYNEQFF,TGCAGCGCAACGGACAGGGGATTGTACAATGAGCAGTTCTTC
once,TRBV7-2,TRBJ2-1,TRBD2,CASSLGGSVDEQFF,TGTGCCAGCAGCTTAGGCGGGAGTGTCGATGAGCAGTTCTTC
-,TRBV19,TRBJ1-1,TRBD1,CASSTRDRVNTEAFF,TGTGCCAGTAGTACCCGGGACAGGGTAAACACTGAAGCTTTCTTT
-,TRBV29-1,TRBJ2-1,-,CSVEPGTMNNEQFF,TGCAGCGTGGAACCCGGGACAATGAACAATGAGCAGTTCTTC
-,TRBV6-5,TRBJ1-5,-,CASSRNRDTNQPQHF,TGTGCCAGCAGTCGCAACCGGGACACTAATCAGCCCCAGCATTTT
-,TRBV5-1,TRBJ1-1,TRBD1,CASSRDRVLGTEAFF,TGCGCCAGCAGCCGTGACAGGGTACTTGGGACTGAAGCTTTCTTT
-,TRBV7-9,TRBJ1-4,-,CASSFIATGPREKLFF,TGTGCCAGCAGCTTCATCGCGACAGGACCACGGGAAAAACTGTTTTTT
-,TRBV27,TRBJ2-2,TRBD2,CASSSRTSGNTGELFF,TGTGCCAGCAGTTCCCGGACTAGCGGGAACACCGGGGAGCTGTTTTTT
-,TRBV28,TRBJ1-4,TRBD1,CASSWGTGDEKLFF,TGTGCCAGCAGTTGGGGGACAGGAGATGAAAAACTGTTTTTT
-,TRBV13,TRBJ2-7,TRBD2,CASSLAGGRAFEQYF,TGTGCCAGCAGCTTAGCGGGCGGGAGGGCCTTCGAGCAGTACTTC
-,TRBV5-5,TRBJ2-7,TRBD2,CASRLAGTYEQYF,TGTGCCAGCCGACTAGCGGGGACCTACGAGCAGTACTTC
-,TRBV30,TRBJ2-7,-,CAWSVGGEQYF,TGTGCCTGGAGTGTGGGGGGTGAGCAGTACTTC
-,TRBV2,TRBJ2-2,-,CASSYLGGASELFF,TGTGCCAGCAGCTACCTGGGGGGGGCTTCGGAGCTGTTTTTT
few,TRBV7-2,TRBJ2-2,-,CASSFHYTGELFF,TGTGCCAGCAGCTTTCACTACACCGGGGAGCTGTTTTTT
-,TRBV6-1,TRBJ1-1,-,CASTRTYDDTEAFF,TGTGCCAGCACCCGAACTTATGATGACACTGAAGCTTTCTTT
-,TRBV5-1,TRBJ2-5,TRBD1,CASSLAGDQGEETQYF,TGCGCCAGCAGCTTGGCGGGCGACCAGGGGGAGGAGACCCAGTACTTC
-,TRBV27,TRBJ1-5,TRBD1,CASSPGQGGNQPQHF,TGTGCCAGCAGTCCCGGACAGGGTGGCAATCAGCCCCAGCATTTT
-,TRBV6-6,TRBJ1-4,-,CASSYFSEATNEKLFF,TGTGCCAGCAGTTACTTCTCGGAGGCAACTAATGAAAAACTGTTTTTT
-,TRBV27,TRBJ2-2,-,CASSLAVVAGELFF,TGTGCCAGCAGTTTAGCGGTTGTTGCCGGGGAGCTGTTTTTT
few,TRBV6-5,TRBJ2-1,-,CASSLASSLAHEQFF,TGTGCCAGCAGTTTGGCATCATCACTAGCCCATGAGCAGTTCTTC
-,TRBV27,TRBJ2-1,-,CASSPIVYNEQFF,TGTGCCAGCAGCCCGATAGTCTACAATGAGCAGTTCTTC
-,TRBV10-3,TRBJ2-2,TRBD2,CAIRVSGLAGLTGELFF,TGTGCCATCAGGGTTTCCGGACTAGCGGGTCTCACCGGGGAGCTGTTTTTT
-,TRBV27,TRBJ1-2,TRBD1,CASRDRDNYGYTF,TGTGCCAGCCGGGACAGGGATAACTATGGCTACACCTTC
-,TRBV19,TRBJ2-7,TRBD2,CASSTPRERGSYEQYF,TGTGCCAGTAGTACCCCCCGGGAGCGGGGTAGCTACGAGCAGTACTTC
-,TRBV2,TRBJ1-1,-,CASSVETGNTEAFF,TGTGCCAGCAGTGTAGAGACAGGGAACACTGAAGCTTTCTTT
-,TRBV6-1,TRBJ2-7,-,CASSEQNLSYEQYF,TGTGCCAGCAGTGAGCAGAACCTCTCCTACGAGCAGTACTTC
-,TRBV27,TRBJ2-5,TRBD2,CASSRGVGRGGLETQYF,TGTGCCAGCAGTCGAGGGGTCGGGAGGGGAGGGCTGGAGACCCAGTACTTC